This T cell receptor beta chain appears in the sequencing data of a study of regulatory T cells in long-lasting Graves disease. Whole-study results and caveats: Comparison showed that persistent patients shared more public clonotypes (about 2,600) than new patients (nearly 1,000).

Concerning this clonotype: What it binds is unknown.

Researchers made TCR beta libraries by using iRepertoire HTBI primers and running Arm-PCR on CDR3 regions. In TCRdb, the multiplex PCR reads were re-called with MiXCR into one record per CDR3 protein. The sample holds approximately 490,000 distinct CDR3 sequences, 15% to 20% seen once. After removal of 4 bases from V and 7 bases from J, the junction contained 13 bases not matched to a gene. Looked up from germline, CDR1 is KGHSH and CDR2 is LQKENI. CDR3 length: 17 amino acids. The time point: newly diagnosed GD, antithyroid drugs for less than 3 months. Extracted RNA from PBMCs served as the source of the TCR library. The patients included were those that came from an endocrinology department in Xi'an, China. The same data also contributed to another study, on T cells in Graves' hyperthyroidism and ophthalmopathy. That source reports: The diagnostic basis comprised clinical symptoms, serum thyroxine and TRAb, thyroid ultrasound and orbital computed tomography. With the HTBI primer set, the TCR CDR3 went through a first round of RT-PCR.

This receptor was taken from a middle-aged man with Graves disease. Sequences were derived from peripheral blood mononuclear cells (PBMCs), sampled at new diagnosis, from a patient treated with antithyroid drugs. The chain links TRBV18 to TRBJ2-2; TRBD1 aligns across 9 bases. Here the CDR3 reads CASSLRERQGVIGELFF. The CDR3 DNA reads as TGTGCCAGCTCACTCCGAGAAAGACAGGGGGTCATCGGGGAGCTGTTTTTT.